The clone carrying this T cell receptor (beta chain) showed up just a few times. Its antigen remains unidentified. Unique molecular identifiers featured in how the TCRbeta library was prepared. Each CDR3 protein gets one entry after TCRdb re-called the PCR reads with MiXCR. This table has around 700,000 distinct CDR3 sequences, around 13% appearing once. This specimen comes from a study of T-cell reconstitution after alpha-beta-depleted transplantation in children. Whole-study results and caveats: Counts and diversity of T cells one year after transplant came mostly from newly produced T cells. Several hundred expanded graft clones reportedly supplied alpha-beta T cells about two months after transplant. Diversity of TCRbeta at day 60 was high in some patients, arising from surviving recipient T cells and thymic progenitors.

V shed 1 base, J shed 4 bases, and the junction held 5 bases outside the gene matches. The length of the CDR3 is 15 residues. Germline V gene sequence: CDR1 SGHRS, CDR2 YFSETQ. This sequence originates from a girl aged 2-9 years with congenital amegakaryocytic thrombocytopenia, due to receive a stem cell transplant. The specimen was PBMCs, collected before TCRalphabeta/CD19-depleted stem cell transplant. The chain combines TRBV5-1 with TRBJ2-1, with 7 bases aligning to TRBD2. The CDR3: CASSLQGLPYNEQFF. CDR3 nucleotides: TGCGCCAGCAGCTTGCAGGGACTACCTTACAATGAGCAGTTCTTC.